Listed here are 11 T cell receptor beta chains from one sample, sequenced in a study of shared clonotypes between healthy human individuals. Libraries were prepared by immunoSEQ multiplex PCR; TCRdb keeps only in-frame clonotypes and omits some of them. Of under 1,100,000 clones listed, approximately 70% are singletons. Sample: memory CD4+ T cells sorted from blood. Stated subset: CD45RA-negative fraction. Every receptor here comes from a man younger than 35 in good health.

The rearrangement links TRBV18 to TRBJ2-3; 8 bases agree with TRBD1. V lost 6 bases and J lost 2; bases outside the gene matches: 7. Germline-derived CDR1 and CDR2 are KGHSH and LQKENI. This CDR3 contains 15 residues. The CDR3 region has the DNA TGTGCCAGCTCCCTCGGACAGGGCGTCACAGATACGCAGTATTTT. As protein: CASSLGQGVTDTQYF.

The V gene is TRBV28, the J gene TRBJ1-4; D may be TRBD1 (6 bases). Trimming cost V 1 base and J 3 bases, with 9 bases left between them. The germline V gene has CDR1 MDHEN and CDR2 SYDVKM. The CDR3 consists of 15 residues. Here the CDR3 reads CASSLSQGSNEKLFF. The CDR3 coding sequence is TGTGCCAGCAGTTTATCGCAGGGGTCTAATGAAAAACTGTTTTTT.

The rearrangement joins TRBV7-2 to TRBJ1-1, with a weak D call TRBD1 (6 bases). The germline V gene has CDR1 SGHTA and CDR2 FQGNSA. This CDR3 has 16 residues. The V and J ends lost 5 bases and 8 bases respectively, with 24 bases between them. CDR3 region: CASSTGGMWAGQEAFF. The CDR3 DNA reads TGTGCCAGCAGCACCGGGGGTATGTGGGCCGGACAGGAAGCTTTCTTT. The whole variable domain, filled in from reference TRBV7-2 and TRBJ1-1, reads GAGVSQSPSNKVTEKGKDVELRCDPISGHTALYWYRQSLGQGLEFLIYFQGNSAPDKSGLPSDRFSAERTGGSVSTLTIQRTQQEDSAVYLCASSTGGMWAGQEAFFGQGTRLTVV.

This rearrangement joins TRBV4-3 to TRBJ1-5, with D possibly being TRBD1 (6 bases). V was cut by 0 bases and J by 7 bases, with 13 bases left in between. CDR3 length: 15 amino acids. CDR1 and CDR2 (germline): LGHNA, YSLEER. Here the CDR3 DNA reads TGCGCCAGCAGCCAAGATCAGGGGATAGGGCAGCCCCAGCATTTT. Amino acids: CASSQDQGIGQPQHF.

CDR3 residues: CASSVQTTYEQYF. The CDR3 DNA is TGTGCCAGCAGCGTACAAACTACCTACGAGCAGTACTTC. This chain uses TRBV6-1 with TRBJ2-7; no clear D. V lost 6 bases and J 2 bases, leaving 11 bases between the germline ends. The germline gives CDR1 MNHNS, CDR2 SASEGT. The CDR3 is 13 amino acids.

This CDR3 reads CASRGTGKGVGEQFF. As DNA, the CDR3 is TGTGCCAGCAGGGGTACGGGCAAGGGGGTGGGTGAGCAGTTCTTC. This sequence joins TRBV6-5 and TRBJ2-1; a possible D gene is TRBD1 (6 bases). V gave up 6 bases and J gave up 9 bases, with 21 bases separating them. The germline V gene has CDR1 MNHEY and CDR2 SVGAGI. The CDR3 covers 15 residues.

This sequence joins TRBV6-5 and TRBJ2-7, with TRBD2 matching over 7 bases. Germline CDR1 MNHEY, CDR2 SVGAGI. This CDR3 is built from 15 residues. Trimming cost V 6 bases and J 0 bases; bases outside gene matches: 8. The CDR3 bases are TGTGCCAGCAGCGCCGGAGGACTAGGCTCCTACGAGCAGTACTTC. This translates into CASSAGGLGSYEQYF.

The chain is built from TRBV7-2 and TRBJ1-3, with TRBD1 identical over 7 bases. J gave up 2 bases and V 4 bases, and 8 bases lay outside the gene matches. The CDR3 extends over 16 amino acids. CDR1 and CDR2 (germline): SGHTA, FQGNSA. CDR3 sequence: CASSSNPTGAGNTIYF. The CDR3 DNA reads TGTGCCAGCAGCTCCAACCCTACAGGGGCTGGAAACACCATATATTTT.

The chain links TRBV13 to TRBJ2-7; weak D call: TRBD1 (5 bases). Trimming removed 5 bases from V and 1 base from J, with 12 bases in between. This CDR3 contains 14 residues. The V gene's germline CDR1 is PRHDT and CDR2 FYEKMQ (reference sequence). The CDR3 nucleotides read TGTGCCAGCAGCCCAGGGTCCCTATCCTACGAGCAGTACTTC. Its protein product is CASSPGSLSYEQYF.

The CDR3 spells CASRFRERTEAFF. The CDR3 DNA is TGTGCCAGCAGGTTCAGGGAGCGGACTGAAGCTTTCTTT. V gene TRBV2 combines with J gene TRBJ1-1; weak D call: TRBD1 (5 bases). The ends were cut back, 6 bases at V and 5 bases at J, with 13 bases in the middle. Germline V gene sequence: CDR1 SNHLY, CDR2 FYNNEI. The CDR3 has 13 amino acids.

For this clone: Within the sample, other DNA sequences also encode this same CDR3. This chain uses TRBV6-4 with TRBJ2-3; 8 nucleotides match TRBD2. This CDR3 has 14 residues. CDR1 and CDR2 (germline): MRHNA, SNTAGT. The V gene end was trimmed by 6 bases and the J gene end by 3 bases; junction bases not matched to a gene: 5. CDR3 sequence: CASSQSGSTDTQYF. In nucleotides, the CDR3 is TGTGCCAGCAGCCAGAGCGGGAGTACAGATACGCAGTATTTT.